This T cell receptor (beta chain) was documented in a study of T-cell reconstitution after alpha-beta-depleted transplantation in children. The study's findings and limits: From newly produced T cells came most of the T-cell counts and diversity one year after transplant. Alpha-beta T cells present about two months after transplant were reported to originate from several hundred expanded graft clones.

This clonotype has only a few counts. Antigen specificity is unknown. Preparation of the TCRbeta library was carried out with unique molecular identifiers. TCRdb re-analysed the PCR reads in MiXCR, keeping a single row per CDR3 protein. The sample has 300,000 to 400,000 distinct CDR3 sequences; 23% are singletons. The sequencing here drew on PBMCs, mostly from graft donor cells, taken 180 days after TCRalphabeta/CD19-depleted stem cell transplant. The source of this sequence is a male patient younger than 18 who had a stem cell transplant for acute lymphoblastic leukemia, so the T cells may come from the graft donor.

The CDR3 DNA is TGTGCCAGCAGTTTCCCGGGACAGGGGGTAGACGAGCAGTACTTC. Encoded protein: CASSFPGQGVDEQYF. This chain links TRBV28 with TRBJ2-7; 11 positions match TRBD1. J lost 5 bases, V lost 3 bases, and 6 bases had no gene match. The CDR3 extends over 15 amino acids. Germline loops: CDR1 MDHEN, CDR2 SYDVKM.